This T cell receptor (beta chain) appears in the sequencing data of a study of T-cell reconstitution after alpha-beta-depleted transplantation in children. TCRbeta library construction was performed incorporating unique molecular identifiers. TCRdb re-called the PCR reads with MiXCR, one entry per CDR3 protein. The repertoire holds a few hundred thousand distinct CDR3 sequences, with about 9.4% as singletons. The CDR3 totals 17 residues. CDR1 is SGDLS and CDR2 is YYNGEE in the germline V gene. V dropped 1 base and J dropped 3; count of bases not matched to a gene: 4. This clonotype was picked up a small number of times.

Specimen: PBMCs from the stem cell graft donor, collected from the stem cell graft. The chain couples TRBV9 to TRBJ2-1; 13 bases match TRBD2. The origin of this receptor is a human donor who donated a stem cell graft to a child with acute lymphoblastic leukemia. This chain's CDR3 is CASSVTRLAGGYNEQFF. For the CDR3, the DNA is TGTGCCAGCAGCGTAACCCGACTAGCGGGAGGCTACAATGAGCAGTTCTTC.